The subject of this entry is one T cell receptor (beta chain). In the authors' methods: Nucleated cell counts were estimated from reference gene primer amplification. The data were produced by immunoSEQ multiplex PCR, yet TCRdb's version contains in-frame clones alone and is incomplete. Clonal size and the V and J genes are those of that table, whereas D and trimming came from the DNA. Of around 120,000 clones in the sample, approximately 87% were seen once. The data are from a study of blood T cell repertoires in COVID-19. CDR1 is SNHLY and CDR2 is FYNNEI in the germline V gene. This CDR3 region has 16 residues. Trimming removed 3 bases at V and 7 bases at J, with 19 bases between.

The sample comprised peripheral blood. The TCR sequence derives from a woman aged 70-85 years with acute or convalescent COVID-19. This rearrangement joins TRBV2 to TRBJ1-5, with D perhaps TRBD1 (6 bases). The CDR3 coding sequence is TGTGCCAGCAGTGAGGGGGGGTCAGGGGCCAGGCAGCCCCAGCATTTT. As protein: CASSEGGSGARQPQHF.